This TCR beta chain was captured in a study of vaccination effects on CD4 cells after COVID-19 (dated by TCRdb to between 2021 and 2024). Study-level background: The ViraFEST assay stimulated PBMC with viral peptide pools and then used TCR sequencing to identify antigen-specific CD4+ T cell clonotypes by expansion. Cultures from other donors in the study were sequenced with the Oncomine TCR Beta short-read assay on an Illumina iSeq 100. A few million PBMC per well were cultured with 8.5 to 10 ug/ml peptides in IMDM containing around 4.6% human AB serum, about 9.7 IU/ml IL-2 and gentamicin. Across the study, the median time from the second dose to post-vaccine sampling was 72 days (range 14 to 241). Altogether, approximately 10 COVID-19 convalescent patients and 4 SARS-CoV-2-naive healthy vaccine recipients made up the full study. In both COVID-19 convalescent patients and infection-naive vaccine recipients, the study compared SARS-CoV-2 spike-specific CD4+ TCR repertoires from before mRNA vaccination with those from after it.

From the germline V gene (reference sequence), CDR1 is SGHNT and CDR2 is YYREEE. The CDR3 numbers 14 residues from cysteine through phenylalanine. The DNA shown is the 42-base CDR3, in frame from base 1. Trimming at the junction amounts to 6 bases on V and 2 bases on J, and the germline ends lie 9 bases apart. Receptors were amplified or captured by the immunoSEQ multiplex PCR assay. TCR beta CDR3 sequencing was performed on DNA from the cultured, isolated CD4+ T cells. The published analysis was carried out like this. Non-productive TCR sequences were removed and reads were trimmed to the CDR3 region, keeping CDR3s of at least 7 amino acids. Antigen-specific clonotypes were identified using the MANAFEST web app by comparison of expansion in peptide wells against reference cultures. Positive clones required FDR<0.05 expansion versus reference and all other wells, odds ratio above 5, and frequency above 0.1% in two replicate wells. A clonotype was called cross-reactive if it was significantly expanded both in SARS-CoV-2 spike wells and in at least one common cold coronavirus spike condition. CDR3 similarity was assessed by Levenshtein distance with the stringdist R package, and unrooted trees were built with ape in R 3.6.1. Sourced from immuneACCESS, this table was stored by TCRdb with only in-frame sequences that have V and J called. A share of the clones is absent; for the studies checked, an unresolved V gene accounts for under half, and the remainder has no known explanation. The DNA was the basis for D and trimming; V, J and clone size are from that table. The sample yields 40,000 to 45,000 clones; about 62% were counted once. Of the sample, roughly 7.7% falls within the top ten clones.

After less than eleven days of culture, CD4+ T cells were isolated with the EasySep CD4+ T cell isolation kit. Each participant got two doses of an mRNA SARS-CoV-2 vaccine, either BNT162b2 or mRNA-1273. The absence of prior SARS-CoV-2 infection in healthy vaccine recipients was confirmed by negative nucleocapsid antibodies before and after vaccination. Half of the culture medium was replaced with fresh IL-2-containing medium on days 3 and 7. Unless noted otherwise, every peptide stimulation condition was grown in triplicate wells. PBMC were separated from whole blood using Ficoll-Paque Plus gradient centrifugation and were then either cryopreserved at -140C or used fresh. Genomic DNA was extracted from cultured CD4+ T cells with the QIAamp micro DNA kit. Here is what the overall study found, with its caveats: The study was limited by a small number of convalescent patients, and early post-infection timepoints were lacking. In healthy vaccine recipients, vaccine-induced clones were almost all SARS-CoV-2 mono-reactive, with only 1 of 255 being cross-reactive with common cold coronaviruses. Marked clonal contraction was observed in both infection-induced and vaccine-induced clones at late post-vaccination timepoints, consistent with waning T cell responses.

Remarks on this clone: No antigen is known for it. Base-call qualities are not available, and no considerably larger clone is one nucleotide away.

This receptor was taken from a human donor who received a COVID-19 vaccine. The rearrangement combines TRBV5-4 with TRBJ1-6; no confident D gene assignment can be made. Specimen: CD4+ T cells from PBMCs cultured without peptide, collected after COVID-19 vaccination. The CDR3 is CASTTGTYNSPLHF. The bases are TGTGCCAGCACCACCGGGACCTATAATTCACCCCTCCACTTT.